Reported below is one T cell receptor (beta chain). Its antigen is not identified. Within the sample, other DNA sequences also encode this same CDR3. Only in-frame clones appear in the TCRdb table, and some are missing; sequencing was by immunoSEQ multiplex PCR. The data show roughly 59,000 clones, 80% seen once. The record originates from a study of T cells in tumors after PD-1 blockade. Study-wide context: A subset received ongoing vismodegib 150 mg daily alongside anti-PD-1 therapy. Blood samples averaged roughly 120,000 templates (range roughly 24,679-270,000) and under 40,000 unique clonotypes. Whole-study results and caveats: Some novel exhausted tumor clones appeared in pre-treatment blood, suggesting peripheral recruitment.

V lost 6 bases and J 2 bases, leaving 15 bases between the germline ends. The length of the CDR3 is 15 residues. Germline CDR1 reads LNHNV; CDR2 reads YYDKDF (reference sequence). The clonotype comes from a human donor with basal cell carcinoma. The sample consisted of PBMCs, taken before anti-PD-1 treatment. This chain uses TRBV15 with TRBJ2-3; the D is unclear. The CDR3 spells CATRFQLESTDTQYF. The DNA for the CDR3 is TGTGCCACCAGGTTCCAGTTGGAGTCCACAGATACGCAGTATTTT.